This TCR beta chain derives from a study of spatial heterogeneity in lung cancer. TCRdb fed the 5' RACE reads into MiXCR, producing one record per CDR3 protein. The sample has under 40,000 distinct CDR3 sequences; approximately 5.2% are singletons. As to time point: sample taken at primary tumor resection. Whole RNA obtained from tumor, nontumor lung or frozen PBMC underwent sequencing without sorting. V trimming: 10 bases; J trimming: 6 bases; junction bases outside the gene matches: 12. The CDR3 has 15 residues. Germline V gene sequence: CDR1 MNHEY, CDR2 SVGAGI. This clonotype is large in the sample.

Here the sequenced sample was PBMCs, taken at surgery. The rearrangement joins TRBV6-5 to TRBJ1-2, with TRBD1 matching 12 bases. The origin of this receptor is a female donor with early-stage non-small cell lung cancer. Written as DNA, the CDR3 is TGTGCCACCGAGCTTTGGGACAGGGGGCGTCATGGCTACACCTTC. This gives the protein CATELWDRGRHGYTF.